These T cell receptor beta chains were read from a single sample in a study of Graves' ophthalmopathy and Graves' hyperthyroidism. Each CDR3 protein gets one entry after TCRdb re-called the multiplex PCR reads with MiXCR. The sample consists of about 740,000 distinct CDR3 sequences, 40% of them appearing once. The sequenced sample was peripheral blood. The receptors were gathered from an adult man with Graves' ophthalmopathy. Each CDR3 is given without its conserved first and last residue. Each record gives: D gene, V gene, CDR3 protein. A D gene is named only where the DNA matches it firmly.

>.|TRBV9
ASSETGPTSPLH
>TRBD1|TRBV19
ASSAGQVNSNQPQH
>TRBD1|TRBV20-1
SAPTDRGRETQY
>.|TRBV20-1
SAGTGVRLGGGYT
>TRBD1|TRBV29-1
SVVEGGTVYGYT
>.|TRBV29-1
SAERANYGYT
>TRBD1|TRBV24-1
ASRAQGAAFPQPQH
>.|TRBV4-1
ASSQVTAYEQY
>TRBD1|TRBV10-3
AISESRRQGVDEQY
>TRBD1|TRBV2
ASSGTGEPRGSNEKLF
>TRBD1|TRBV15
ATSRGTAGNT
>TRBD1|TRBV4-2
AGIQGGSNQPQH
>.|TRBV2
ASSFGGTQASNQPQH
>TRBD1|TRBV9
ASSDRDRVGYGYT
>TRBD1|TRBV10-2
ASSESGGQGPYGYT
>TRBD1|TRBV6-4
ASSPGQGRSYEQY
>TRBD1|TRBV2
ASSVPGQGDFRSGANVLT
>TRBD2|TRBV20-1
SAHPGTSGGTQY
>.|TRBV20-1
SARSARGMFQPQH
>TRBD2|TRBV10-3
AISTRGLASNEQY
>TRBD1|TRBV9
ASSPDREGFYGYT
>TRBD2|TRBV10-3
ARLLAGGPETQY
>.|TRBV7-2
ASSLEDLSSYEQY
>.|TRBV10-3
AVGSGNTIY
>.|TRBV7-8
ASSLSRARETQY
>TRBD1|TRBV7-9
ASSLADRPMGEKLF